One sample yielded the 5 T cell receptor beta chains listed below, sequenced in a study of T cell clonality in common variable immunodeficiency. Study conclusions and caveats: Fewer deletions and N-nucleotide insertions were reportedly seen in common variable immunodeficiency TCR beta sequences.

Repertoires were generated with immunoSEQ multiplex PCR, while TCRdb's copy carries only in-frame clones and drops some. Altogether just over 25,000 clones were found in the sample, and no singletons occur. No antigen has been assigned to these receptors. Sequencing was done on a sample of peripheral blood mononuclear cells. The receptors derive from a human donor with common variable immunodeficiency.

As concerns this clone: The sequenced fragment ends 3 residues before the CDR3 boundary, so the rest is inferred from the germline J gene. J is TRBJ2-7 and V is TRBV20-1; 10 bases match TRBD1. The CDR3 extends over 15 amino acids. Unmatched junction bases numbered 8, after V lost 3 bases and J lost 3 bases. Germline V lookup: CDR1 DFQATT, CDR2 SNEGSKA (reference sequence). Partial CDR3 DNA: TGCAGTGCTAGCCCCCCGGACAGGGGGGACTACGAG. This codes for CSASPPDRGDYE. The whole CDR3 sequence is CSASPPDRGDYEQYF.

This clone was detected many times. The sequenced fragment ends 3 residues before the CDR3 boundary, so the rest is inferred from the germline J gene. V gene TRBV18 combines with J gene TRBJ2-3, with 10 positions matching TRBD1. V was pared by 8 bases and J by 4 bases, with 9 bases of the junction left unmatched. CDR3 length: 15 residues. CDR1 is KGHSH, CDR2 LQKENI, per germline. The CDR3 loop reads CASRLTGGGSDTQYF. Partial CDR3 DNA: TGTGCCAGCAGATTGACAGGGGGCGGATCAGATACG. Together with reference TRBV18 and TRBJ2-3, the CDR3 gives the full variable domain: NAGVMQNPRHLVRRRGQEARLRCSPMKGHSHVYWYRQLPEEGLKFMVYLQKENIIDESGMPKERFSAEFPKEGPSILRIQQVVRGDSAAYFCASRLTGGGSDTQYFGPGTRLTVL.

This clone was picked up a small number of times. The CDR3 reads CASSLSGLGGGSGANVLTF. The DNA read from the CDR3 is TGCGCCAGCAGCTTGTCGGGGCTAGGGGGCGGGTCTGGGGCCAACGTC. The chain links TRBV5-1 to TRBJ2-6; TRBD1 agrees at 7 bases. The read ends 3 residues early relative to the CDR3; the germline J gene fills the gap. The length of the CDR3 is 19 residues. The trim removed 1 base at V and 1 base at J, leaving 11 bases unmatched. CDR1 and CDR2 from the germline V gene are SGHRS and YFSETQ.

This clone was counted many times. The missing CDR3 end, 3 residues past where the read stops, is filled in from the germline J gene. The V gene is TRBV2, the J gene TRBJ2-3; no clear D gene. Deletions cut 1 base from V and 0 bases from J, with 8 bases between. Germline V gene sequence: CDR1 SNHLY, CDR2 FYNNEI. This CDR3 comprises 15 residues. The sequenced part of the CDR3 DNA is TGTGCCAGCAGTGAAGGACTGTCCAGCACAGATACG. Translation: CASSEGLSSTDT. The whole CDR3 reads CASSEGLSSTDTQYF.

This clone has ten or more counts. The read comes to an end 3 residues before the CDR3 does, leaving the germline J gene to fill in the end. This chain uses TRBV30 with TRBJ1-2; 8 positions agree with TRBD1. The V and J ends lost 4 bases and 5 bases, in that order; junction bases with no gene match: 3. Germline V gene data show CDR1 as GTSNPN and CDR2 as SVGIG (reference sequence). The CDR3 has 12 residues. The part of the CDR3 DNA that was read is TGTGCCTGGATCAGGGGGCCGTATGGC. This encodes CAWIRGPYG. The CDR3 in its entirety is CAWIRGPYGYTF.